The rows below give T cell receptor beta chains drawn from one sample of a study of cytomegalovirus exposure and HLA in healthy donors. The table came from immunoSEQ multiplex PCR; TCRdb's copy has only in-frame clones and leaves some out. Reported are about 72,000 clones; the ten largest clones contain 4% to 5.5%. Sequences were obtained from PBMCs. The receptors originated from a woman between 40 and 50 years old in good health and CMV-seropositive. Each CDR3 is given with its conserved first and last residue. Each record gives: J gene, D gene, V gene, CDR3 DNA, CDR3 protein. D genes are given only for firm matches.

TRBJ2-2	TRBD1	TRBV6-1	TGTGCCAGCCCTAAAACAGGGGCCGGGGAGCTGTTTTTT	CASPKTGAGELFF
TRBJ2-7	TRBD2	TRBV2	TGTGCCAGCACGCGCGTGGCTAGCGGGAATGGAGAGCAGTACTTC	CASTRVASGNGEQYF
TRBJ1-4	.	TRBV7-7	TGTGCTAGCAGCTTGGGCAATCAGGGTGAAAAACTGTTTTTT	CASSLGNQGEKLFF
TRBJ1-1	.	TRBV6-1	TGTGCCAGCAGTGAAGCATTGACAGGGAACACTGAAGCTTTCTTT	CASSEALTGNTEAFF
TRBJ2-7	.	TRBV6-5	TGTGCCAGCAGTTACGTATACAGGGGGGGTCCCTACGAGCAGTACTTC	CASSYVYRGGPYEQYF
TRBJ1-2	TRBD1	TRBV28	TGTGCCAGCAGTCCACCGGGACAGGGGGCAAGGGGCTACACCTTC	CASSPPGQGARGYTF
TRBJ1-1	.	TRBV11-2	TGTGCCAGCAGCACCCGGGACATGAACACTGAAGCTTTCTTT	CASSTRDMNTEAFF
TRBJ1-2	.	TRBV30	TGTGCCTGGAGCCCGGACTCACCGGCTGGCTACACCTTC	CAWSPDSPAGYTF
TRBJ1-1	.	TRBV5-1	TGCGCCAGCAGCCCCGGCGGGAACACTGAAGCTTTCTTT	CASSPGGNTEAFF
TRBJ1-1	TRBD1	TRBV6-4	TGTGCCAGCAGTGATACCGGGACAGGGAACACTGAAGCTTTCTTT	CASSDTGTGNTEAFF
TRBJ2-7	TRBD1	TRBV27	TGTGCCAGCAGTTGGAGGACAGGGGGGGAGCAGTACTTC	CASSWRTGGEQYF
TRBJ2-1	TRBD1	TRBV5-1	TGCGCCAGCAGCCTCGGACAGGGTCCCCATGAGCAGTTCTTC	CASSLGQGPHEQFF
TRBJ2-6	TRBD2	TRBV19	TGTGCCAGTAGCCACCAAAGCACTAGCGGGAGGGCACTAAGCCGGGCCAACGTCCTGACTTTC	CASSHQSTSGRALSRANVLTF
TRBJ1-2	.	TRBV5-1	TGCGCCAGCAGCCTGGGACAAACGACGAACTATGGCTACACCTTC	CASSLGQTTNYGYTF
TRBJ1-2	TRBD1	TRBV6-5	TGTGCCAGCAGTTACTCGGGCGGTAGACAGGGCGAGGGCTACACCTTC	CASSYSGGRQGEGYTF
TRBJ2-1	TRBD2	TRBV19	TGTGCCAGTAGTCCGGGGACTAGCGGGAGGGAGTTCTTC	CASSPGTSGREFF
TRBJ2-3	TRBD2	TRBV5-4	TGTGCCAGCAGCGAGGGACTAGCGGAGAATACGCAGTATTTT	CASSEGLAENTQYF
TRBJ1-1	.	TRBV5-6	TGTGCCAGCAGCTTGGACCCCGGGAGGACTGAAGCTTTCTTT	CASSLDPGRTEAFF
TRBJ2-1	TRBD2	TRBV2	TGTGCCAGCAGTGAAAGGCGGGAGGGTAATGAGCAGTTCTTC	CASSERREGNEQFF
TRBJ1-5	.	TRBV6-5	TGTGCCAGCAGTTGGGGAGTCAATCAGCCCCAGCATTTT	CASSWGVNQPQHF
TRBJ2-7	.	TRBV5-1	TGCGCCAGCAGCCGCGCTCTTTACAGTGGGTCCTACGAGCAGTACTTC	CASSRALYSGSYEQYF
TRBJ1-1	.	TRBV2	TGTGCCAGCAGTCCGCAGGGGAACACTGAAGCTTTCTTT	CASSPQGNTEAFF
TRBJ1-2	TRBD1	TRBV6-1	TGTGCCAGCAGTGTGCAGGGGGCTAGTGGCTACACCTTC	CASSVQGASGYTF
TRBJ2-1	TRBD2	TRBV7-9	TGTGCCAGCAGCTTCCCCCTACGACTAGCCCCTCACAATGAGCAGTTCTTC	CASSFPLRLAPHNEQFF
TRBJ2-7	.	TRBV7-6	TGTGCCAGCAGCCTGCGTTTGGGGGGGCTCACCTCCTACGAGCAGTACTTC	CASSLRLGGLTSYEQYF
TRBJ2-7	TRBD2	TRBV5-1	TGCGCCAGCAGCTTTGGTCTAGCGGAAACCTCCTCCTACGAGCAGTACTTC	CASSFGLAETSSYEQYF
TRBJ2-7	.	TRBV7-8	TGTACCAGCAGCTCCCGTCGATTGACTCACTACGAGCAGTACTTC	CTSSSRRLTHYEQYF
TRBJ2-3	TRBD2	TRBV27	TGTGCCAGCAGTTATCTAGCGGGGGAGGGTACGCAGTATTTT	CASSYLAGEGTQYF
TRBJ2-1	.	TRBV4-2	TGTGCCAGCAGCCAGGAGCGGTCGGCCTACAATGAGCAGTTCTTC	CASSQERSAYNEQFF
TRBJ2-7	TRBD1	TRBV6-1	TGTGCCAGCATTACAGACAGGGCCCCCTACGAGCAGTACTTC	CASITDRAPYEQYF
TRBJ1-5	.	TRBV28	TGTGCCAGCAGCTGGGGGCAGGAGTACAATCAGCCCCAGCATTTT	CASSWGQEYNQPQHF
TRBJ2-1	TRBD1	TRBV7-3	TGTGCCAGCAGCTTAGGGACAGACTACAATGAGCAGTTCTTC	CASSLGTDYNEQFF
TRBJ2-1	TRBD2	TRBV7-3	TGTGCCAGCAGCCCGATAGCGGGGGGGCCATATGAGCAGTTCTTC	CASSPIAGGPYEQFF
TRBJ1-6	.	TRBV30	TGTGCCTGGTCAGAAGGGGAGGGTTCACCCCTCCACTTT	CAWSEGEGSPLHF
TRBJ1-4	.	TRBV5-1	TGCGCCAGCAGCTTGGCTCATCGGCGGGGGGCGGATGAAAAACTGTTTTTT	CASSLAHRRGADEKLFF
TRBJ2-3	.	TRBV27	TGTGCCAGCAGTGTTTACAGGGACACAGATACGCAGTATTTT	CASSVYRDTDTQYF
TRBJ2-3	TRBD1	TRBV6-1	TGTGCCAGCAGTGAAGCTGGGACAGGGGGCGGGACAGATACGCAGTATTTT	CASSEAGTGGGTDTQYF
TRBJ2-1	TRBD2	TRBV19	TGTGCCAGCCGTGGCCGAGCGGGAGGCGTCAACAATGAGCAGTTCTTC	CASRGRAGGVNNEQFF
TRBJ2-1	TRBD2	TRBV5-1	TGCGCCAGCAGCCTGACTACTTTGACTAGCGGGGGGGTAACGATCGGGAATGAGCAGTTCTTC	CASSLTTLTSGGVTIGNEQFF
TRBJ2-5	TRBD2	TRBV7-9	TGTGCCAGCAGCTTAGCGCTGCGGGGGGGTAGCCAAGAGACCCAGTACTTC	CASSLALRGGSQETQYF
TRBJ2-1	TRBD2	TRBV11-3	TGTGCCAGCAGCACGGGGGGGCTAGCGGGCCTCAATGAGCAGTTCTTC	CASSTGGLAGLNEQFF